Presented here are 12 T cell receptor beta chains from one specimen sequenced in a study of shared clonotypes between healthy human individuals. Terminally differentiated effector memory CD45RA+ cells were left out of the naive CD8 fraction, which was CD45RO-negative and positively selected for CCR7. Assay used: immunoSEQ multiplex PCR; TCRdb lists only in-frame clones, some missing. The sample lists approximately 720,000 clones, roughly 94% occurring once. The specimen was naive CD8+ T cells sorted from blood. The receptors originated from a young man in good health.

This chain links TRBV6-5 with TRBJ1-1; maybe TRBD1 (5 bases). Germline CDR1 MNHEY, CDR2 SVGAGI. With 6 bases removed from V and 1 base from J, the gap between germline ends came to 9 bases. The CDR3 has 13 amino acids. The CDR3 nucleotides are TGTGCCAGCAGCATCGGGGGGAACACTGAAGCTTTCTTT. The encoded protein is CASSIGGNTEAFF.

The chain uses TRBV2 and TRBJ1-2; no firm D call. Trimming left V 3 bases short and J 4 bases short, with 15 bases between. Germline V gene lookup returns CDR1 SNHLY and CDR2 FYNNEI. This CDR3 comprises 15 residues. The CDR3 reads CASSDVATFSYGYTF. The DNA of the CDR3 is TGTGCCAGCAGTGATGTGGCAACTTTCTCCTATGGCTACACCTTC.

This clone came up a few times. V is TRBV6-6 and J is TRBJ2-7; weak D call: TRBD1 (5 bases). This CDR3 has 11 residues. Germline CDR1 and CDR2: MNHNY and SVGAGI (reference sequence). Trimming pared 5 bases from V and 6 bases from J, leaving 8 bases between. The CDR3 region has the DNA TGTGCCAGCAGTCCAGGGTTCGAGCAGTACTTC. It specifies CASSPGFEQYF.

About this clone itself: The same CDR3 is also encoded by other DNA sequences in this sample. The V call is TRBV7-9, the J call TRBJ2-1, with a weak D call TRBD2 (6 bases). Trimming shortened V by 2 bases and J by 0 bases, and 11 bases separated the two germline ends. Germline-derived CDR1 and CDR2 are SEHNR and FQNEAQ (reference sequence). The CDR3 loop spans 16 amino acids. CDR3: CASSLSPGSSYNEQFF. Written as DNA, the CDR3 is TGTGCCAGCAGCTTATCCCCCGGGAGCTCCTACAATGAGCAGTTCTTC.

The chain couples TRBV27 to TRBJ1-2, with a weak D call TRBD1 (6 bases). CDR1 is MNHEY, CDR2 SMNVEV, per germline (reference sequence). The CDR3 totals 13 residues. V lost 6 bases, J lost 5 bases, and 13 bases lay in between. CDR3 nucleotides: TGTGCCAGCAGCCCCCCAGGGGCTTATGGCTACACCTTC. Residues: CASSPPGAYGYTF.

Here the CDR3 reads CASSPSLTYEQYF. In nucleotides, the CDR3 is TGTGCCAGCAGCCCCAGTCTTACCTACGAGCAGTACTTC. V usage is TRBV7-8 and J usage is TRBJ2-7; D is undetermined. Between the trimmed V and J ends, which lost 5 bases and 2 bases, there was a span of 10 bases. Germline V gene data show CDR1 as SGHVS and CDR2 as FQNEAQ. The CDR3 covers 13 residues.

This clone was found once. This rearrangement joins TRBV5-1 to TRBJ2-7, with 7 bases identical to TRBD2. CDR3 length: 14 amino acids. Germline CDR1 is SGHRS and CDR2 is YFSETQ. V trimming: 0 bases; J trimming: 3 bases; junction bases outside the gene matches: 3. The CDR3 nucleotides read TGCGCCAGCAGCTTGGCTAGCGGATTCTACGAGCAGTACTTC. Translation: CASSLASGFYEQYF.

This sequence joins TRBV7-9 and TRBJ1-5; D gene ambiguous. Between the trimmed V and J ends, which lost 1 base and 0 bases, there was a span of 4 bases. CDR1 and CDR2 from the germline V gene are SEHNR and FQNEAQ (reference sequence). The CDR3 length is 14 residues. The CDR3 bases are TGTGCCAGCAGCTTAGATCATAGCAATCAGCCCCAGCATTTT. It encodes CASSLDHSNQPQHF.

The chain employs TRBV2 and TRBJ2-5, with no clear D. V lost 2 bases to trimming and J lost 0 bases, with 13 bases between them. The germline gives CDR1 SNHLY, CDR2 FYNNEI. This CDR3 spans 16 amino acids. The CDR3 is CASSESYSPYQETQYF. The CDR3 DNA follows: TGTGCCAGCAGTGAAAGCTACAGCCCGTACCAAGAGACCCAGTACTTC.

The chain is built from TRBV7-9 and TRBJ2-1; D not certain. V gave up 1 base and J gave up 7 bases, with 11 bases separating them. This CDR3 is built from 14 residues. The V gene's germline CDR1 is SEHNR and CDR2 FQNEAQ (reference sequence). The CDR3, as DNA: TGTGCCAGCAGCTTAGGACCCGGTTGGAATGAGCAGTTCTTC. Protein product: CASSLGPGWNEQFF.

The chain is built from TRBV12-5 and TRBJ2-3; 12 bases match TRBD2. The CDR3 consists of 12 residues. The V and J ends lost 8 bases and 14 bases, in that order; junction bases with no gene match: 8. Germline V gene lookup returns CDR1 LGHNT and CDR2 FRNRAP. CDR3 loop: CASSGTSGRPYF. The DNA for the CDR3 is TGTGCTAGTTCCGGGACTAGCGGGCGTCCGTATTTT.

V gene TRBV7-9 combines with J gene TRBJ2-3, with 10 bases lining up with TRBD2. Per germline, CDR1 SEHNR and CDR2 FQNEAQ (reference sequence). V shed 4 bases, J shed 2 bases, and the junction held 9 bases outside the gene matches. The CDR3 covers 17 residues. CDR3 bases: TGTGCCAGCAGCTATGTACTAGCGGGATGGAACACAGATACGCAGTATTTT. Translated, it gives CASSYVLAGWNTDTQYF.